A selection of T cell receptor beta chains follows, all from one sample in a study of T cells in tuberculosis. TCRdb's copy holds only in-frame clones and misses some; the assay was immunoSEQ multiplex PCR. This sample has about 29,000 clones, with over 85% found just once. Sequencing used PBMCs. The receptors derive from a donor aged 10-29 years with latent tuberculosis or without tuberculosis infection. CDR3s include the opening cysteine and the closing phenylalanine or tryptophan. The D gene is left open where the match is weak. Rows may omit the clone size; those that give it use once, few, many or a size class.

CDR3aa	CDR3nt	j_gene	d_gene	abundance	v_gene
CASRRDRGSYEQYF	TGTGCCAGCAGAAGGGACAGGGGGTCCTACGAGCAGTACTTC	TRBJ2-7	TRBD1	.	TRBV6-5
CASSEGQSTPGLAGRYKNIQYF	TGTGCCAGCAGCGAAGGACAGAGTACACCGGGACTAGCGGGAAGATACAAAAACATTCAGTACTTC	TRBJ2-4	TRBD2	.	TRBV4-2
CASSLGTARSQPQHF	TGTGCCAGCAGTTTGGGTACAGCAAGGTCCCAGCCCCAGCATTTT	TRBJ1-5	.	once	TRBV28
CAWSPDRGREQYF	TGTGCCTGGAGTCCAGACAGGGGGCGAGAGCAGTACTTC	TRBJ2-7	TRBD1	.	TRBV30
CASSEQASGGYTF	TGTGCCAGCAGTGAACAGGCAAGTGGTGGCTACACCTTC	TRBJ1-2	.	.	TRBV6-1
CASRERTGTGGRPQHF	TGTGCCAGCAGGGAGAGGACGGGGACAGGGGGGAGGCCCCAGCATTTT	TRBJ1-5	TRBD1	.	TRBV5-8
CASSSASGGPVDTQYF	TGTGCCAGCAGTTCCGCTAGCGGGGGGCCGGTAGATACGCAGTATTTT	TRBJ2-3	TRBD2	.	TRBV27
CASSLRLYGYTF	TGTGCCAGCAGTTTACGTCTTTATGGCTACACCTTC	TRBJ1-2	.	.	TRBV28
CASSPSFYEQYF	TGTGCCAGCAGTCCTAGTTTCTACGAGCAGTACTTC	TRBJ2-7	.	.	TRBV6-6
CASSIIIRGRETQYF	TGTGCCAGCAGCATAATAATCAGGGGGCGAGAGACCCAGTACTTC	TRBJ2-5	TRBD1	.	TRBV7-6
CASSFRQGAYEQYF	TGTGCCAGCAGTTTTCGACAGGGAGCCTACGAGCAGTACTTC	TRBJ2-7	TRBD1	.	TRBV6-5
CASRDIAKNIQYF	TGTGCCAGCAGGGACATAGCCAAAAACATTCAGTACTTC	TRBJ2-4	.	.	TRBV6-6
CASSLRSVGANVLTF	TGTGCCAGCAGCTTACGCTCGGTAGGGGCCAACGTCCTGACTTTC	TRBJ2-6	.	.	TRBV11-1